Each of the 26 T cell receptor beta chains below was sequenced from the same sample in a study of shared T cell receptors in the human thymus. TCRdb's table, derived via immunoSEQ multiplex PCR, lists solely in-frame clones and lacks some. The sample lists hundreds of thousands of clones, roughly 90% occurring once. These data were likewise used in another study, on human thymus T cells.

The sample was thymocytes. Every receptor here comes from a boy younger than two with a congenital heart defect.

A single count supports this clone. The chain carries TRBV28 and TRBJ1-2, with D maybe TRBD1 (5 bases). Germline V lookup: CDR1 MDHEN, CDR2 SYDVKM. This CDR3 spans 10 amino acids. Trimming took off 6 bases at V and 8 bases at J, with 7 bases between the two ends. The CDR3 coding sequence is TGTGCCAGCAGGGCAGGGGGCTACACCTTC. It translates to CASRAGGYTF.

In nucleotides, the CDR3 is TGTGCCAGCAGTTTGCGACAGGGATTTCAGCCCCAGCATTTT. Its protein is CASSLRQGFQPQHF. The chain joins TRBV28 to TRBJ1-5; TRBD1 matches 7 bases. This CDR3 has 14 residues. J gave up 6 bases and V 3 bases, and 5 bases lay outside the gene matches. Per the germline V gene, CDR1 is MDHEN and CDR2 is SYDVKM.

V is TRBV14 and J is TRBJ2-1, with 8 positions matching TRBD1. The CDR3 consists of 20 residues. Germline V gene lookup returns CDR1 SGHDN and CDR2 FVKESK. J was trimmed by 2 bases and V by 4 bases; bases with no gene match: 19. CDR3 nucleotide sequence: TGTGCCAGCAGCCCGAATACAGGGGGAAAGTGGAGTGGGCCCTACAATGAGCAGTTCTTC. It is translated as CASSPNTGGKWSGPYNEQFF.

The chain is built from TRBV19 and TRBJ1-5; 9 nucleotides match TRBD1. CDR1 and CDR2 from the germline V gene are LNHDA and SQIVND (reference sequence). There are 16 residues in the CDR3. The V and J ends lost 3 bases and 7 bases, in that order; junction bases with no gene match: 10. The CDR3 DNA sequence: TGTGCCAGTAGTATGCGAGGGACAGGGAAAACACAGCCCCAGCATTTT. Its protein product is CASSMRGTGKTQPQHF.

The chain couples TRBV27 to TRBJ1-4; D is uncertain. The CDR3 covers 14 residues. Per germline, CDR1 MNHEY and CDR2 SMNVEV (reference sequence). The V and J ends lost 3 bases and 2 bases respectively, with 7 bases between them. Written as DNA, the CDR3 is TGTGCCAGCAGTTTCCCTCGGACTAATGAAAAACTGTTTTTT. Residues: CASSFPRTNEKLFF.

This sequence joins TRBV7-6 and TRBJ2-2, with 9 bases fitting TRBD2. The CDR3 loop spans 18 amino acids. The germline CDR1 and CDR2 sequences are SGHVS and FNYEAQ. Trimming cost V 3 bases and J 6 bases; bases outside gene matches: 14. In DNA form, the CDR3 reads TGTGCCAGCAGCTTGCGAATAGCGGGAGTCCCGGAGGCCGGGGAGCTGTTTTTT. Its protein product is CASSLRIAGVPEAGELFF.

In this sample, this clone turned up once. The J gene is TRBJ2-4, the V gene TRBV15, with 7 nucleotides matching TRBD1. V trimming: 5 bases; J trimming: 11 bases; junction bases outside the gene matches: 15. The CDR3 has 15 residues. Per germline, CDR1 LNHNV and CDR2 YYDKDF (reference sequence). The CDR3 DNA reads TGTGCCACCAGCGGTTTACAGGGGTCCCCACCATTTCAGTACTTC. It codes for CATSGLQGSPPFQYF.

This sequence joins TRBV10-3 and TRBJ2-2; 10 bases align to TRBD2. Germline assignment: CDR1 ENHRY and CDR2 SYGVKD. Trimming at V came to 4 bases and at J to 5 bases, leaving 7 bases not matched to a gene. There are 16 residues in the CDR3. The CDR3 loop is CAISGTSGRRTGELFF. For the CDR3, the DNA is TGTGCCATCAGTGGGACTAGCGGTAGAAGGACCGGGGAGCTGTTTTTT.

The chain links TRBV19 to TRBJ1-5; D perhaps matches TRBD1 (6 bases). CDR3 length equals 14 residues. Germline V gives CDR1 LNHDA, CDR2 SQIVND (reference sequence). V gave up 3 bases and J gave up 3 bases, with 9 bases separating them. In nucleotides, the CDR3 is TGTGCCAGTAGTATCAGACAGGACAATCAGCCCCAGCATTTT. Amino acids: CASSIRQDNQPQHF.

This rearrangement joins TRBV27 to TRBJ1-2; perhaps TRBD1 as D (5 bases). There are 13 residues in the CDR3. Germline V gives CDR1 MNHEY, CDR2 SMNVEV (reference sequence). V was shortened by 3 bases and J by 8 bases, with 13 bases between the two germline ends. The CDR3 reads CASSFLGKGGYTF. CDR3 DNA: TGTGCCAGCAGTTTTTTAGGGAAGGGGGGCTACACCTTC.

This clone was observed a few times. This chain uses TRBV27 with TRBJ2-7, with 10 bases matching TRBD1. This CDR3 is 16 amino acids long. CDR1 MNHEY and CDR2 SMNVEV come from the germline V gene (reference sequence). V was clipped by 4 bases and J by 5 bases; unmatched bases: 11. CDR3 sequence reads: CASSSVDRGRPHEQYF. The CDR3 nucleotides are TGTGCCAGCAGTTCCGTCGACAGGGGGCGTCCCCACGAGCAGTACTTC.

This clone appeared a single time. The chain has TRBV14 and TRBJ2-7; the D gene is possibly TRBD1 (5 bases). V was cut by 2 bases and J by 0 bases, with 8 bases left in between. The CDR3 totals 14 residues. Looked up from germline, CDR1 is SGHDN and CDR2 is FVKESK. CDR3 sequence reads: CASSQPDSSYEQYF. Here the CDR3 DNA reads TGTGCCAGCAGCCAACCAGACAGCTCCTACGAGCAGTACTTC.

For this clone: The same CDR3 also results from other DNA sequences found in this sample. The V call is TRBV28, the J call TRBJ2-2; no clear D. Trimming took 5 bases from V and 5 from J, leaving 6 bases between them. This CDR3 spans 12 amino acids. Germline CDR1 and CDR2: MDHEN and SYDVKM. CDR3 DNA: TGTGCCAGCAGTCTCCGGACCGGGGAGCTGTTTTTT. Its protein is CASSLRTGELFF.

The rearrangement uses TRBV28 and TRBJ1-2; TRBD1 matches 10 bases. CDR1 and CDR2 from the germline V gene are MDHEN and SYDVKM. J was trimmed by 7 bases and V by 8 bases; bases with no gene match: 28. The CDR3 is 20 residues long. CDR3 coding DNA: TGTGCCAGCCAACGTGTCCGGGGTAGGACAGGGGGTCCTATTGTCTCTGGCTACACCTTC. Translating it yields CASQRVRGRTGGPIVSGYTF.

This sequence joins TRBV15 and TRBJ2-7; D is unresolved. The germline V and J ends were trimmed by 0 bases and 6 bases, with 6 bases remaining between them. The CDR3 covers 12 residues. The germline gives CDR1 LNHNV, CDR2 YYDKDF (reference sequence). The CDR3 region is CATSRDGSEQYF. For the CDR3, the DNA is TGTGCCACCAGCAGAGATGGCTCCGAGCAGTACTTC.

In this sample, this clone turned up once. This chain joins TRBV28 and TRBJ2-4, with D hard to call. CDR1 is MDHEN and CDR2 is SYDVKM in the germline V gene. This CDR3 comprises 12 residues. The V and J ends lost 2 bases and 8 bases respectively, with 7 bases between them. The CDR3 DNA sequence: TGTGCCAGCAGTTTAGGCTTCTACATTCAGTACTTC. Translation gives CASSLGFYIQYF.

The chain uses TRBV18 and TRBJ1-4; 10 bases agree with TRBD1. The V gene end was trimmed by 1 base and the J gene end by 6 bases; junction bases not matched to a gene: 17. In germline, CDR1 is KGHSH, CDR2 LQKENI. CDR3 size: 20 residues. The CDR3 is CASSPQYLSDRGRGYEKLFF. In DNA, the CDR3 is TGTGCCAGCTCACCACAATATCTCTCAGACAGGGGGCGAGGTTATGAAAAACTGTTTTTT.

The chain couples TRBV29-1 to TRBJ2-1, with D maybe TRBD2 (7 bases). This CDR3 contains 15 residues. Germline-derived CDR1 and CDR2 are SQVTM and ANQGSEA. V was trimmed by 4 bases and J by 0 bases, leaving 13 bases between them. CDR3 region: CSVGGGPLSYNEQFF. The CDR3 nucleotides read TGCAGCGTTGGGGGGGGGCCCCTCTCCTACAATGAGCAGTTCTTC.

In nucleotides, the CDR3 is TGTGCCAGCAGTTCCTTCTGGACCGGGGAACTGTTTTTT. Translated, it gives CASSSFWTGELFF. The J gene is TRBJ1-4, the V gene TRBV27; D gene unclear. Deletions cut 4 bases from V and 12 bases from J, with 15 bases between. Per germline, CDR1 MNHEY and CDR2 SMNVEV (reference sequence). The CDR3 has 13 amino acids.

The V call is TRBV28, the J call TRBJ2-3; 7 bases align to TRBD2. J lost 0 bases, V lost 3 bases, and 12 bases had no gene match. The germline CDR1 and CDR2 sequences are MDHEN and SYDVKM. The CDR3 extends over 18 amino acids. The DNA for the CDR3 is TGTGCCAGCAGTTTTAGCGCCCGGGAGGTATCTAGCACAGATACGCAGTATTTT. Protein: CASSFSAREVSSTDTQYF.

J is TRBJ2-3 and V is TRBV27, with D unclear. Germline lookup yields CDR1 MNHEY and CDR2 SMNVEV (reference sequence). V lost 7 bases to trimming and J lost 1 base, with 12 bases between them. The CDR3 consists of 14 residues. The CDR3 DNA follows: TGTGCCAGCAACCTTAAGAGTGGCACAGATACGCAGTATTTT. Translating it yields CASNLKSGTDTQYF.

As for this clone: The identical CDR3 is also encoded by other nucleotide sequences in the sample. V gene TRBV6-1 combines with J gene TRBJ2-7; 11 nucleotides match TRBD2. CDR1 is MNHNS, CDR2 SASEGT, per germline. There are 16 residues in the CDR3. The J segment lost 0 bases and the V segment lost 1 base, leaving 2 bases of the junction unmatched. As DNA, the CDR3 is TGTGCCAGCAGTGAAGGGACTAGCGGGTCCTCCTACGAGCAGTACTTC. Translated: CASSEGTSGSSYEQYF.

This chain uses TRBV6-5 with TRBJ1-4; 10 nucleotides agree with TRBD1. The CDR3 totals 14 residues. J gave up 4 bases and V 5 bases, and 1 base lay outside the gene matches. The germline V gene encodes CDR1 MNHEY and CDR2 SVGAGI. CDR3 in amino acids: CASSRTGGNEKLFF. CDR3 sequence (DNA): TGTGCCAGCAGTAGGACAGGGGGTAATGAAAAACTGTTTTTT.

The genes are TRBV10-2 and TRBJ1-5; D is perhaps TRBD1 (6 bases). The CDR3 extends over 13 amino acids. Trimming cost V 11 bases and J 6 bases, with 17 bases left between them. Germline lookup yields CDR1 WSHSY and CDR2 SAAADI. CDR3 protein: CAVSTGFGQPQHF. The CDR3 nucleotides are TGCGCCGTGAGCACAGGGTTTGGTCAGCCCCAGCATTTT.

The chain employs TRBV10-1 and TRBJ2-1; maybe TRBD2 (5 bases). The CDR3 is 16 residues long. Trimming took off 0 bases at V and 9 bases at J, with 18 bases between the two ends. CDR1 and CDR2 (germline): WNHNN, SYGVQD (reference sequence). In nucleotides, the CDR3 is TGCGCCAGCAGTGAGTCTTCCACTAGTCCGATCGCTGAGCAGTTCTTC. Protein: CASSESSTSPIAEQFF.

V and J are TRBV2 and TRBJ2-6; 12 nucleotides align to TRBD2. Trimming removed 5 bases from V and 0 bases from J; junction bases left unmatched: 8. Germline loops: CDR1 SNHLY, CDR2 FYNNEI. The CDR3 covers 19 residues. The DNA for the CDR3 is TGTGCCAGCAGTCTACTAGCGGGAGGCCCTAGCTCTGGGGCCAACGTCCTGACTTTC. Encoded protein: CASSLLAGGPSSGANVLTF.